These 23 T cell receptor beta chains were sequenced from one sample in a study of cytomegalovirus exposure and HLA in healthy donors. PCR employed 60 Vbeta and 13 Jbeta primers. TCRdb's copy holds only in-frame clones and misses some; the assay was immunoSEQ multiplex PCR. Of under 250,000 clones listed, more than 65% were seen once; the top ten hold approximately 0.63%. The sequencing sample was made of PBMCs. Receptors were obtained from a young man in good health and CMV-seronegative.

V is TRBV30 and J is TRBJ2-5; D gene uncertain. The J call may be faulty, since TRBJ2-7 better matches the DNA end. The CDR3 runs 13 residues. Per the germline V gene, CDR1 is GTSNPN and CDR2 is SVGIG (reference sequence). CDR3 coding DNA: TGTGCCTGGAGTGTACGCGACTTCTACGAGCAGTACTTC. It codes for CAWSVRDFYEQYF.

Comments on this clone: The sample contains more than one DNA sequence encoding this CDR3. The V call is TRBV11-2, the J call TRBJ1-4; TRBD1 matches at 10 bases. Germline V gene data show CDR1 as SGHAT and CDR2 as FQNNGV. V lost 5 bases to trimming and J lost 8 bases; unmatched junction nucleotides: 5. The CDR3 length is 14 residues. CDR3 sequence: CASSRDRGREKLFF. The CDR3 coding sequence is TGTGCCAGCAGCCGGGACAGGGGTAGGGAAAAACTGTTTTTT.

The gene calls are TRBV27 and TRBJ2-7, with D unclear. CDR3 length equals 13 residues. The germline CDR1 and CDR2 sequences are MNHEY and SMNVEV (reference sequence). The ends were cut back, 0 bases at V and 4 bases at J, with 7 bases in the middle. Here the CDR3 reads CASSLSGRYEQYF. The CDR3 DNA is TGTGCCAGCAGTTTATCGGGCCGGTACGAGCAGTACTTC.

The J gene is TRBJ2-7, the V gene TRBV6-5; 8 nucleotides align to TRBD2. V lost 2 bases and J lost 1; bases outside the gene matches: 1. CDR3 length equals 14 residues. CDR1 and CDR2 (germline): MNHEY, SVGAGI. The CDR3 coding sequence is TGTGCCAGCAGTTACAGCGGGGGATCCTACGAGCAGTACTTC. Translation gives CASSYSGGSYEQYF.

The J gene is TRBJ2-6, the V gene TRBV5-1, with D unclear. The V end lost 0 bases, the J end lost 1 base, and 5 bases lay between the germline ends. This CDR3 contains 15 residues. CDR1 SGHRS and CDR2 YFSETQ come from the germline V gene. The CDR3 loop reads CASSLEPSGANVLTF. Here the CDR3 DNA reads TGCGCCAGCAGCTTGGAGCCGTCTGGGGCCAACGTCCTGACTTTC.

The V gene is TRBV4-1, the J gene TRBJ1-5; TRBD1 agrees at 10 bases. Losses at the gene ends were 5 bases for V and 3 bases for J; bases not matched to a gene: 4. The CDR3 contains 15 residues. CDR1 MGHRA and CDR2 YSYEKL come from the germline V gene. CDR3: CASSWGTGVNQPQHF. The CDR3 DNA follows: TGCGCCAGCAGCTGGGGGACAGGGGTCAATCAGCCCCAGCATTTT.

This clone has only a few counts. The CDR3 loop reads CACHEGVMGNTEAFF. The DNA of the CDR3 is TGTGCCTGTCATGAGGGAGTAATGGGAAACACTGAAGCTTTCTTT. V gene TRBV30 combines with J gene TRBJ1-1, with D hard to call. The CDR3 has 15 residues. V gave up 6 bases and J gave up 2 bases, with 19 bases separating them. The germline CDR1 and CDR2 sequences are GTSNPN and SVGIG (reference sequence).

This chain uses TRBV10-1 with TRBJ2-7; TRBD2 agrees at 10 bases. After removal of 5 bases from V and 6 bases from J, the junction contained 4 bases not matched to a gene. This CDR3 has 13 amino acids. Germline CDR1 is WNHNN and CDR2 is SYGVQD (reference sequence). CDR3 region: CASSNVAGGEQYF. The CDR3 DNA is TGCGCCAGCAGTAACGTAGCGGGAGGCGAGCAGTACTTC.

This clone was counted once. CDR3 in amino acids: CAWSRGLATYEQYF. The CDR3 nucleotides read TGTGCCTGGAGTAGGGGACTAGCGACCTACGAGCAGTACTTC. The V gene is TRBV30, the J gene TRBJ2-7, with 10 bases aligning to TRBD2. CDR1 is GTSNPN and CDR2 is SVGIG in the germline V gene (reference sequence). V was pared by 2 bases and J by 2 bases, with 3 bases of the junction left unmatched. CDR3 length equals 14 residues.

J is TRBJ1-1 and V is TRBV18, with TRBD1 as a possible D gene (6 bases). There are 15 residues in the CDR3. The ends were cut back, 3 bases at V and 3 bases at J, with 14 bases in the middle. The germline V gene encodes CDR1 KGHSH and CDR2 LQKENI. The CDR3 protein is CASSPADSLYTEAFF. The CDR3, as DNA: TGTGCCAGCTCACCCGCGGACAGTCTCTACACTGAAGCTTTCTTT.

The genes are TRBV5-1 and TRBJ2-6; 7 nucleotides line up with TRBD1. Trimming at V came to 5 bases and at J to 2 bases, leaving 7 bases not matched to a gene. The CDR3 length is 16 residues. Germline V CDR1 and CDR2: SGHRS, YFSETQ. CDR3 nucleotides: TGCGCCAGCAGTGGTACAACAGGGGCTGGGGCCAACGTCCTGACTTTC. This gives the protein CASSGTTGAGANVLTF.

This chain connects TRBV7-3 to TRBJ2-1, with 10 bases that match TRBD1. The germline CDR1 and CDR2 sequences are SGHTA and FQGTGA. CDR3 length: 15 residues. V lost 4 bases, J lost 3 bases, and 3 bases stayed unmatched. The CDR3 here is CASSSRDRGYNEQFF. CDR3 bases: TGTGCCAGCAGCTCCCGGGACAGGGGCTACAATGAGCAGTTCTTC.

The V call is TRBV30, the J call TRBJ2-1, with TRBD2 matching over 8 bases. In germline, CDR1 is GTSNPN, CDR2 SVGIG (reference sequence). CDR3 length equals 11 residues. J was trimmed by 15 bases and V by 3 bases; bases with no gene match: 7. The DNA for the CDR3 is TGTGCCTGGAGCCCTAGCGGGTTCTTGTTCTTC. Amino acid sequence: CAWSPSGFLFF.

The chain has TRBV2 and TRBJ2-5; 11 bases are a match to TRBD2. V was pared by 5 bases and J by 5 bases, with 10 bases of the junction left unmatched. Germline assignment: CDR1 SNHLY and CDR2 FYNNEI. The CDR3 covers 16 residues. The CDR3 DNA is TGTGCCAGCAGTACTGGACTAGCGGGCCGGGGGGAGACCCAGTACTTC. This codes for CASSTGLAGRGETQYF. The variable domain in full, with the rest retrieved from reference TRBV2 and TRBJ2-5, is EPEVTQTPSHQVTQMGQEVILRCVPISNHLYFYWYRQILGQKVEFLVSFYNNEISEKSEIFDDQFSVERPDGSNFTLKIRSTKLEDSAMYFCASSTGLAGRGETQYFGPGTRLLVL.

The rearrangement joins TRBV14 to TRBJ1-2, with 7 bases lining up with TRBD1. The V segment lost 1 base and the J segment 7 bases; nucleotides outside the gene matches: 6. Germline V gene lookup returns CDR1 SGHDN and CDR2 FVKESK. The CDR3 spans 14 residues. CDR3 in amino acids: CASSQVRTGIGYTF. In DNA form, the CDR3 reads TGTGCCAGCAGCCAAGTTAGGACAGGCATTGGCTACACCTTC.

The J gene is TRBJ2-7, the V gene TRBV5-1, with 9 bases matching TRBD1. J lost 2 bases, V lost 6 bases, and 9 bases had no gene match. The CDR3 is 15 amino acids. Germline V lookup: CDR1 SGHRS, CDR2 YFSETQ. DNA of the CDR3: TGCGCCAGCAAGGGGTGGGGACAGGGTACCTACGAGCAGTACTTC. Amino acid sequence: CASKGWGQGTYEQYF.

The CDR3 region is CASSEDRGEEKLFF. The CDR3 coding sequence is TGTGCCAGCAGCGAGGACAGGGGAGAAGAAAAACTGTTTTTT. The genes are TRBV9 and TRBJ1-4, with TRBD1 matching 9 bases. CDR3 size: 14 residues. J gave up 8 bases and V 3 bases, and 5 bases lay outside the gene matches. Germline values: CDR1 SGDLS, CDR2 YYNGEE.

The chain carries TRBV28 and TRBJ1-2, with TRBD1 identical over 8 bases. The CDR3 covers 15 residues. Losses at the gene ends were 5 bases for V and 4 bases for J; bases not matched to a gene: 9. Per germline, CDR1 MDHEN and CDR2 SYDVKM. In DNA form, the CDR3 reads TGTGCCAGCAGTCCAACAGGGGGTACTTCCTATGGCTACACCTTC. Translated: CASSPTGGTSYGYTF.

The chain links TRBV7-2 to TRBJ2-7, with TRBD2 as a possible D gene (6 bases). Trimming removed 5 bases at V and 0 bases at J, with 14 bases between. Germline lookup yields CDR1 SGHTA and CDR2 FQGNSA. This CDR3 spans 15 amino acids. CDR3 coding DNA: TGTGCCAGCAGCCACGGGGGAGCGTTCTCCTACGAGCAGTACTTC. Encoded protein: CASSHGGAFSYEQYF.

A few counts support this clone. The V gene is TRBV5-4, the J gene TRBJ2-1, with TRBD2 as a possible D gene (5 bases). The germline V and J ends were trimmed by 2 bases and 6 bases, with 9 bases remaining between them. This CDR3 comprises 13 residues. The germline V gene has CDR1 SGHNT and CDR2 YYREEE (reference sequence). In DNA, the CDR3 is TGTGCCAGCAGCTTAGGAGCGGCCAATGAGCAGTTCTTC. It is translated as CASSLGAANEQFF.

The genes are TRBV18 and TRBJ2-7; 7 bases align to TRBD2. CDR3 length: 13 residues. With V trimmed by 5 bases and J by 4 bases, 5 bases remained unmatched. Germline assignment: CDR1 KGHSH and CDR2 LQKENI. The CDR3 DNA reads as TGTGCCAGCTCATCAGCGGGAACATACGAGCAGTACTTC. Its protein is CASSSAGTYEQYF.

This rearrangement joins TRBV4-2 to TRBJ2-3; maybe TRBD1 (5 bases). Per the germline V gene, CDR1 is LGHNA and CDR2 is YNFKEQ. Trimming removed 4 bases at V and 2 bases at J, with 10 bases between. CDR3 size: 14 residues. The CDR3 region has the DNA TGTGCCAGCAGCCTCCCGGACAACACAGATACGCAGTATTTT. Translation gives CASSLPDNTDTQYF.

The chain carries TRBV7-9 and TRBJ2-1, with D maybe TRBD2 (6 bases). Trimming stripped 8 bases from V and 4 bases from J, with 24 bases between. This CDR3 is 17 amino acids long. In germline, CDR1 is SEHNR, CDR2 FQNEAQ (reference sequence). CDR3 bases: TGTGCCAGCCAACTCTTCAGGGTTCTCGGGGGATACAATGAGCAGTTCTTC. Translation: CASQLFRVLGGYNEQFF.